Sequencing of this T cell receptor (beta chain) was carried out in a study of OX40 agonist ivuxolimab in advanced cancers. Study-wide context: Ivuxolimab, an agonist antibody against OX40 (CD134), was given to patients. Points from the study as a whole: At doses 0.1 to 3.0 mg/kg, CD4+ and CD8+ clones expanded. On average, a greater number of expanded clones characterised CD8+ T cells relative to CD4+. There were also nonresponders showing low normalized T-cell clonal expansion.

Method: immunoSEQ multiplex PCR; TCRdb's copy keeps in-frame clones and lacks some. The sample holds around 20,000 clones, about 77% seen once. This clone was seen only a few times. Its antigen is unknown. Looked up from germline, CDR1 is SGHRS and CDR2 is YFSETQ. The CDR3 contains 13 residues. The V gene lost 4 bases and the J gene lost 4 bases, with 8 bases spanning the gap. The chain carries TRBV5-1 and TRBJ1-4; possible D gene TRBD1, 5 bases. This TCR was recovered from an adult with an advanced solid tumor such as melanoma, head and neck, liver or kidney cancer. Material: CD4+ or CD8+ T cells sorted from blood, obtained in a trial of the OX40 agonist ivuxolimab. The CDR3 DNA sequence: TGCGCCAGCAGCCGGGACGGTAATGAAAAACTGTTTTTT. Its protein is CASSRDGNEKLFF.